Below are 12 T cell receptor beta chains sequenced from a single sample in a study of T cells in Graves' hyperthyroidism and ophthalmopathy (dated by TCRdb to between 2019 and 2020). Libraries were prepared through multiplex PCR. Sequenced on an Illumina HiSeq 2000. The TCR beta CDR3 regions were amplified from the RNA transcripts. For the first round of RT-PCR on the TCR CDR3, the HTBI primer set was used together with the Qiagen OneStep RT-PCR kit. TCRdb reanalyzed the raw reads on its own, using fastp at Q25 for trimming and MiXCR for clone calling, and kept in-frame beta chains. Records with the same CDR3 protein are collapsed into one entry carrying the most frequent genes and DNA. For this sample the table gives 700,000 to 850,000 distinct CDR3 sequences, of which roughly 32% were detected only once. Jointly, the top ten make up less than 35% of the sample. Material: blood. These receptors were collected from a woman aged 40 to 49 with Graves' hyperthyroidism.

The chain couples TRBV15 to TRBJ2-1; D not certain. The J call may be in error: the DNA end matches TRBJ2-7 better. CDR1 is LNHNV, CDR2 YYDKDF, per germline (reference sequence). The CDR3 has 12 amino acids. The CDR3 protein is CATSREHNEQYF. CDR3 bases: TGTGCCACCAGCAGAGAACACAATGAGCAGTACTTC.

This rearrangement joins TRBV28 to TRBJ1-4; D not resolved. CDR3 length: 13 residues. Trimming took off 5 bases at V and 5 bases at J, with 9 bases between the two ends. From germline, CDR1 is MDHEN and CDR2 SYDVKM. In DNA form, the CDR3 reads TGTGCCAGCAGTCCTCGAAAAAATGAAAAACTGTTTTTT. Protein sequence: CASSPRKNEKLFF. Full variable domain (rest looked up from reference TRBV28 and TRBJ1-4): DVKVTQSSRYLVKRTGEKVFLECVQDMDHENMFWYRQDPGLGLRLIYFSYDVKMKEKGDIPEGYSVSREKKERFSLILESASTNQTSMYLCASSPRKNEKLFFGSGTQLSVL.

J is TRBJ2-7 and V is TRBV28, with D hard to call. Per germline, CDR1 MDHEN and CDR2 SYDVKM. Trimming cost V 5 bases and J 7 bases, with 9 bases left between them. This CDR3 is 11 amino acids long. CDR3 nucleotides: TGTGCCAGCAGTCTCTGGGTAGAGCAGTACTTC. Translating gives CASSLWVEQYF.

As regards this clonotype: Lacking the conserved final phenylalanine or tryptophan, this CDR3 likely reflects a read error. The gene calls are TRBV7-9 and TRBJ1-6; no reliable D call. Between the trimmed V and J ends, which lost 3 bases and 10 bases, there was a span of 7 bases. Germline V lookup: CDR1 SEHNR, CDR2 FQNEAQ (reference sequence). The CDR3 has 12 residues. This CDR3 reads CASSFNSSPLHS. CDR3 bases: TGTGCCAGCAGCTTTAACTCCTCACCCCTCCACTCT.

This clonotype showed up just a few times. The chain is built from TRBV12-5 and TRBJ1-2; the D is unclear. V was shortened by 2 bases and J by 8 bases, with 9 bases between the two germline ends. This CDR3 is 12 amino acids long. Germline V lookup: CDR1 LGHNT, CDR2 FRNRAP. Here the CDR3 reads CASGLPSYGYTF. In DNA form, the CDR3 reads TGTGCTAGTGGTTTGCCTTCTTACGGCTACACCTTC.

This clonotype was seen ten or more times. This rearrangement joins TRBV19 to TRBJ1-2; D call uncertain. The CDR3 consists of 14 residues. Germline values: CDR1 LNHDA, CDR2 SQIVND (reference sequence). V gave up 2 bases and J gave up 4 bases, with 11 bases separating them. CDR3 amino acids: CASSIPNTGYGYTF. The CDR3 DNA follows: TGTGCCAGTAGTATACCCAACACCGGCTATGGCTACACCTTC.

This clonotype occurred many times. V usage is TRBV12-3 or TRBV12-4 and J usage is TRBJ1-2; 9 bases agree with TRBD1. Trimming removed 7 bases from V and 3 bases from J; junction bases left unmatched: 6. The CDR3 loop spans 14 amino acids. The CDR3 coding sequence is TGTGCCAGCACCCTTACAGGGGGCGACTATGGCTACACCTTC. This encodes CASTLTGGDYGYTF.

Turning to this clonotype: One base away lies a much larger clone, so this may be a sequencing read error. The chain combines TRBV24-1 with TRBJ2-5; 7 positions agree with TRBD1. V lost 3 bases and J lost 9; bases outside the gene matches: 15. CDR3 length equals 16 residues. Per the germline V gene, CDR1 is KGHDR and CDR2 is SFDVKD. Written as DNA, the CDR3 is TGTGCCACCAGTGATGCCGGACAGGCCACAAGGAAGGCCCAGTACTTC. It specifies CATSDAGQATRKAQYF.

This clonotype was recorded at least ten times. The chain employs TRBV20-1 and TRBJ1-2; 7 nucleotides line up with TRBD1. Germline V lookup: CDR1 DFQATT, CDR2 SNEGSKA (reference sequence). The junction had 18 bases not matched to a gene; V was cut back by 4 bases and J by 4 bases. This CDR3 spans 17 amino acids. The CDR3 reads CSATKAYRDRSFYGYTF. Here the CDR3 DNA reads TGCAGTGCTACAAAGGCATATAGGGACAGATCGTTCTATGGCTACACCTTC.

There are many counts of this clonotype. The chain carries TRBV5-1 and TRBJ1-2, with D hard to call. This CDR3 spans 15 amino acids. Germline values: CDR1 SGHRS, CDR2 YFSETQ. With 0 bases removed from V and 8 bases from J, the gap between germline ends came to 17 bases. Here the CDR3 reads CASSLGDPRTRGYTF. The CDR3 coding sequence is TGCGCCAGCAGCTTGGGCGATCCGAGGACGAGAGGCTACACCTTC. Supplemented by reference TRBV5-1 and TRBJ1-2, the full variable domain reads KAGVTQTPRYLIKTRGQQVTLSCSPISGHRSVSWYQQTPGQGLQFLFEYFSETQRNKGNFPGRFSGRQFSNSRSEMNVSTLELGDSALYLCASSLGDPRTRGYTFGSGTRLTVV.

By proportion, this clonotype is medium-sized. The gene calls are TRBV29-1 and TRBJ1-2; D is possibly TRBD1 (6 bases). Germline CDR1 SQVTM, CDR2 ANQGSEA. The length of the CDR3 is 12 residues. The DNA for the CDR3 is TGCGCACTCCGACAGGATTTAAATGGCTACACCTTC. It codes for CALRQDLNGYTF.

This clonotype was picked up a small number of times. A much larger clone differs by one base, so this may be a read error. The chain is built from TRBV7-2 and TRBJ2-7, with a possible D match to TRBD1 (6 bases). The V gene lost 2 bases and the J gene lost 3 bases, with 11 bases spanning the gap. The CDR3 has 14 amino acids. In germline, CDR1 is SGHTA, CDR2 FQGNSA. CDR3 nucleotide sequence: TGTACCAGCAGCTTATCGGACAGATACTACGAGCAGTACTTC. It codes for CTSSLSDRYYEQYF.